This T cell receptor beta chain was recorded in a study of T cells in Graves' hyperthyroidism and ophthalmopathy. Overall study results and limits: Researchers report that a 13 V-J model separated ophthalmopathy from stable hyperthyroidism.

This clonotype has more than one count but fewer than ten. Its antigen is unidentified. This CDR3 has 15 residues. The V segment lost 6 bases and the J segment 1 base; nucleotides outside the gene matches: 4. Germline V gene lookup returns CDR1 LGHNT and CDR2 FRNRAP. From RNA transcripts, TCR beta CDR3 regions were amplified. Using the HTBI primer set, a first-round RT-PCR was run on the TCR CDR3. One entry per CDR3 protein results from TCRdb running MiXCR on the multiplex PCR reads. The data contain hundreds of thousands of distinct CDR3 sequences, around 15% of them singletons. The sequenced sample consisted of blood. The sequence came from a woman under 30 with Graves' hyperthyroidism. This rearrangement joins TRBV12-5 to TRBJ2-2; TRBD1 agrees at 8 bases. CDR3 nucleotide sequence: TGTGCTAGTGGCCCTGGGACAGGGAACACCGGGGAGCTGTTTTTT. Amino acids: CASGPGTGNTGELFF. The entire variable domain, with the rest obtained from reference TRBV12-5 and TRBJ2-2, is as follows: DARVTQTPRHKVTEMGQEVTMRCQPILGHNTVFWYRQTMMQGLELLAYFRNRAPLDDSGMPKDRFSAEMPDATLATLKIQPSEPRDSAVYFCASGPGTGNTGELFFGEGSRLTVL.